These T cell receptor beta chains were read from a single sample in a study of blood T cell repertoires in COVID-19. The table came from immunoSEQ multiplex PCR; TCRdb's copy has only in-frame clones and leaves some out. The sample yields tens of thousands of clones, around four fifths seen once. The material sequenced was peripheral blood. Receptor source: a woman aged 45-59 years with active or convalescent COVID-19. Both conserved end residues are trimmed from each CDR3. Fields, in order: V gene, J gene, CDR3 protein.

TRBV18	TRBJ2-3	ASSLTSGRPPDTQY
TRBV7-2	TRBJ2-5	ASSSGTSQETQY
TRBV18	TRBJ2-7	ASSLRQGDEQY
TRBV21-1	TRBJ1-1	ASSNGTGINTEAF
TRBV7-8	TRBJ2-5	ASSFGTSGSGETQY
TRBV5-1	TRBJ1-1	ASSLTGWAAGTEAF
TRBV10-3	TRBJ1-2	ATSTGKDLGYT
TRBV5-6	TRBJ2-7	ASSFYAPGQGMHEQY
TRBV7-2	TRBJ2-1	ASSLRAGGGNEQF
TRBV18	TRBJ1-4	ASSPLAGGATNEKLF
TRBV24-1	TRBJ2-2	ANPDRAYTGELF
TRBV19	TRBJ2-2	ASSGGPGQGATGELF
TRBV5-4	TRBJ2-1	ASSPGTSGSYGEQF
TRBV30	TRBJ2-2	AWSSRTSGRRNTGELF
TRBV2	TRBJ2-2	ASARQPSNTGELF
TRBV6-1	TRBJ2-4	ASSDGKGSDIQY
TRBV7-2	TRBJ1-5	ASSTGQGNQPQH
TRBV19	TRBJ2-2	ASGKAGSGGELF
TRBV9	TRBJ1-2	ASSVGAGRGYGYT
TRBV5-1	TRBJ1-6	ASSPWSRDRLGSSPLH
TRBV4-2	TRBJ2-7	ASSTGGAISGNARY
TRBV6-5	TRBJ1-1	ASSYPSMGLTEAF
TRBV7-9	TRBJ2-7	ASSLAGGEQY
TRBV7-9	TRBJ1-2	ASSLDGRGRDGYT